The clone carrying this T cell receptor beta chain appeared a few times. Antigen: not known. Trimming cost V 4 bases and J 7 bases, with 19 bases left between them. This CDR3 contains 15 residues. Germline V gene lookup returns CDR1 SQVTM and CDR2 ANQGSEA. The entry originates in a study of beta chain features in type 1 diabetes. Study-wide points: Across all four CD4+ subsets, people with type 1 diabetes showed modestly shorter TCRB CDR3s.

Of the isolated RNA, all was reverse transcribed, and so the sequenced material was expressed TCRB transcripts. Assay: immunoSEQ multiplex PCR; the TCRdb copy retains only in-frame clones and omits some. The top ten hold around 0.12% of the sample, which has about 650,000 clones, approximately 13% seen once. V gene TRBV29-1 combines with J gene TRBJ1-4; D possibly corresponds to TRBD1 (5 bases). This TCR was recovered from a young man with type 1 diabetes. Material: naive CD4+ T cells from blood. CDR3 sequence: CSVGGPGMLGEKLFF. The CDR3 bases are TGCAGCGTTGGGGGTCCAGGGATGTTAGGTGAAAAACTGTTTTTT.